Following are 26 T cell receptor beta chains from one sample sequenced in a study of cytomegalovirus exposure and HLA in healthy donors. PCR involved 60 Vbeta and 13 Jbeta primers. Clones were sequenced by immunoSEQ multiplex PCR, and TCRdb holds only the in-frame ones, with some missing. The sample lists 110,000 to 150,000 clones, about three quarters occurring once. Sequencing was done on a sample of PBMCs. The receptors shown here come from a male donor in good health and CMV-seronegative.

The rearrangement joins TRBV13 to TRBJ1-6; D perhaps matches TRBD1 (6 bases). The germline V gene encodes CDR1 PRHDT and CDR2 FYEKMQ (reference sequence). V was clipped by 2 bases and J by 7 bases, with 9 bases between them. This CDR3 spans 14 amino acids. The CDR3 DNA sequence: TGTGCCAGCAGCTTACAGGGGACGAATTCACCCCTCCACTTT. This gives the protein CASSLQGTNSPLHF.

The chain couples TRBV11-1 to TRBJ2-1, with 11 bases matching TRBD2. This CDR3 contains 15 residues. Germline V gene sequence: CDR1 SGHAT, CDR2 FQDESV (reference sequence). Germline trimming cut 3 bases from V and 7 bases from J; bases unmatched to any gene: 5. CDR3 DNA sequence: TGTGCCAGCAGCTTTCAGACTAGCGGGGCGAATGAGCAGTTCTTC. Translating gives CASSFQTSGANEQFF. Complete variable domain (other parts from reference TRBV11-1 and TRBJ2-1): EAEVAQSPRYKITEKSQAVAFWCDPISGHATLYWYRQILGQGPELLVQFQDESVVDDSQLPKDRFSAERLKGVDSTLKIQPAELGDSAMYLCASSFQTSGANEQFFGPGTRLTVL.

The chain employs TRBV5-6 and TRBJ2-7, with D possibly TRBD2 on 6 matching bases. This CDR3 is 15 amino acids long. V was shortened by 1 base and J by 0 bases, with 11 bases between the two germline ends. Germline V gene lookup returns CDR1 SGHDT and CDR2 YYEEEE. CDR3: CASSLRSGPSYEQYF. The CDR3 region has the DNA TGTGCCAGCAGCTTGCGAAGCGGGCCCTCCTACGAGCAGTACTTC.

The CDR3 DNA follows: TGTGCCAGTAGTCCGAGGACAGGGTACTATGGCTACACCTTC. Its translation is CASSPRTGYYGYTF. V gene TRBV19 combines with J gene TRBJ1-2, with 8 bases that match TRBD1. With 5 bases clipped from V and 3 bases from J, the junction kept 5 bases outside the gene matches. CDR1 and CDR2 (germline): LNHDA, SQIVND (reference sequence). CDR3 length equals 14 residues.

The rearrangement joins TRBV4-1 to TRBJ2-2; 7 nucleotides align to TRBD1. Trimming took 0 bases from V and 8 from J; bases not matched to a gene: 12. The CDR3 loop spans 17 amino acids. Looked up from germline, CDR1 is MGHRA and CDR2 is YSYEKL. The CDR3 sequence is CASSQDHGQGVLGELFF. For the CDR3, the DNA is TGCGCCAGCAGCCAAGATCACGGCCAGGGGGTACTGGGGGAGCTGTTTTTT.

Remarks on this clone: A junction boundary mismatches the germline segment, possibly from a read error. V and J are TRBV7-9 and TRBJ2-2; maybe TRBD1 (6 bases). This CDR3 is 16 amino acids long. Germline CDR1 SEHNR, CDR2 FQNEAQ (reference sequence). The CDR3 coding sequence is TGTTCCAGCAGCTTAGGGGGTCGGGGGAACACCGGGGAGCTGTTTTTT. It encodes CSSSLGGRGNTGELFF.

This clone was counted between two and nine times. This sequence joins TRBV6-6 and TRBJ2-1, with 7 bases that match TRBD1. Per the germline V gene, CDR1 is MNHNY and CDR2 is SVGAGI (reference sequence). This CDR3 region has 13 residues. V gave up 2 bases and J gave up 9 bases; unmatched junction bases: 4. This CDR3 is CASSYTGDVEQFF. The CDR3 nucleotides are TGTGCCAGCAGTTACACAGGGGACGTTGAGCAGTTCTTC.

This clone showed up just a few times. This rearrangement joins TRBV2 to TRBJ2-7; maybe TRBD1 (5 bases). Germline V CDR1 and CDR2: SNHLY, FYNNEI. Trimming cost V 6 bases and J 0 bases, with 12 bases left between them. CDR3 size: 14 residues. The CDR3 DNA is TGTGCCAGCAGGACCGACAGAAGCTCCTACGAGCAGTACTTC. It encodes CASRTDRSSYEQYF.

J is TRBJ1-5 and V is TRBV5-1; D possibly corresponds to TRBD1 (5 bases). Per the germline V gene, CDR1 is SGHRS and CDR2 is YFSETQ. This CDR3 region has 15 residues. The ends were cut back, 3 bases at V and 6 bases at J, with 16 bases in the middle. The DNA for the CDR3 is TGCGCCAGCAGCTCGGGGGACCTCCTAGGTCAGCCCCAGCATTTT. Amino acid sequence: CASSSGDLLGQPQHF.

The rearrangement joins TRBV2 to TRBJ2-7, with TRBD2 matching over 12 bases. The CDR3 length is 17 residues. V lost 5 bases, J lost 0 bases, and 8 bases stayed unmatched. CDR1 and CDR2 from the germline V gene are SNHLY and FYNNEI. In DNA form, the CDR3 reads TGTGCCAGCAGTACCCCACTAGCGGGGGGTACCTCCTACGAGCAGTACTTC. Translated, it gives CASSTPLAGGTSYEQYF.

The rearrangement joins TRBV2 to TRBJ1-6, with D tentatively TRBD1 (6 bases). CDR3 length: 14 amino acids. Germline assignment: CDR1 SNHLY and CDR2 FYNNEI. V lost 5 bases, J lost 5 bases, and 10 bases lay in between. The CDR3 sequence is CASSWTEHNSPLHF. The DNA for the CDR3 is TGTGCCAGCAGTTGGACAGAACATAATTCACCCCTCCACTTT.

The rearrangement joins TRBV2 to TRBJ2-7; D not certain. Trimming pared 7 bases from V and 3 bases from J, leaving 7 bases between. Germline V gene data show CDR1 as SNHLY and CDR2 as FYNNEI. The CDR3 sequence is 11 residues long. CDR3 loop: CASTQDYEQYF. CDR3 coding DNA: TGTGCCAGCACCCAGGACTACGAGCAGTACTTC.

The chain uses TRBV5-5 and TRBJ2-7; 13 bases are a match to TRBD2. This CDR3 is built from 17 residues. CDR1 is SGHKS, CDR2 YYEKEE, per germline (reference sequence). With V trimmed by 4 bases and J by 3 bases, 10 bases remained unmatched. The CDR3 sequence is CASSPILRTSGGYEQYF. The CDR3 DNA reads TGTGCCAGCAGCCCCATCCTCCGGACTAGCGGGGGCTACGAGCAGTACTTC.

The rearrangement links TRBV7-2 to TRBJ1-2; 7 bases map to TRBD1. CDR1 is SGHTA and CDR2 is FQGNSA in the germline V gene. With 3 bases clipped from V and 6 bases from J, the junction kept 7 bases outside the gene matches. This CDR3 region has 14 residues. CDR3 nucleotide sequence: TGTGCCAGCAGCTTGTCAGGGGGTGAGAATGGCTACACCTTC. Translated, it gives CASSLSGGENGYTF.

The rearrangement joins TRBV13 to TRBJ2-1, with 9 positions matching TRBD2. The CDR3 is 17 residues long. Germline loops: CDR1 PRHDT, CDR2 FYEKMQ (reference sequence). After removal of 5 bases from V and 7 bases from J, the junction contained 15 bases not matched to a gene. The chain's CDR3 is CASSLSVSGRRWNEQFF. In DNA form, the CDR3 reads TGTGCCAGCAGCCTTAGCGTGAGCGGGAGGAGGTGGAATGAGCAGTTCTTC.

Turning to this clone: The sample has other DNA sequences that encode this CDR3 too. The chain employs TRBV11-3 and TRBJ2-2; D remains unclear. From germline, CDR1 is SGHNT and CDR2 YENEEA. There are 12 residues in the CDR3. The ends were cut back, 5 bases at V and 5 bases at J, with 6 bases in the middle. CDR3 bases: TGTGCCAGCAGCCCGCGAACCGGGGAGCTGTTTTTT. Its translation is CASSPRTGELFF.

V and J are TRBV18 and TRBJ2-5, with 9 bases fitting TRBD2. V lost 3 bases, J lost 1 base, and 6 bases stayed unmatched. CDR3 size: 16 residues. Germline V gene data show CDR1 as KGHSH and CDR2 as LQKENI. CDR3 region: CASSPREAGGQETQYF. The CDR3 region has the DNA TGTGCCAGCTCACCGAGGGAAGCGGGGGGCCAAGAGACCCAGTACTTC.

The V call is TRBV9, the J call TRBJ1-1; maybe TRBD1 (5 bases). V was pared by 3 bases and J by 0 bases, with 18 bases between. Germline V CDR1 and CDR2: SGDLS, YYNGEE. There are 17 residues in the CDR3. The CDR3 sequence is CASSARWGGIMNTEAFF. CDR3 nucleotide sequence: TGTGCCAGCAGCGCCAGATGGGGGGGGATAATGAACACTGAAGCTTTCTTT. The full variable domain, rest sourced from reference TRBV9 and TRBJ1-1, is DSGVTQTPKHLITATGQRVTLRCSPRSGDLSVYWYQQSLDQGLQFLIQYYNGEERAKGNILERFSAQQFPDLHSELNLSSLELGDSALYFCASSARWGGIMNTEAFFGQGTRLTVV.

The rearrangement links TRBV18 to TRBJ2-7, with TRBD1 matching 11 bases. This CDR3 has 14 amino acids. Trimming took 3 bases from V and 6 from J; bases not matched to a gene: 4. The germline V gene encodes CDR1 KGHSH and CDR2 LQKENI. CDR3 in amino acids: CASSPGQGGGEQYF. CDR3 nucleotides: TGTGCCAGCTCACCGGGACAGGGGGGAGGCGAGCAGTACTTC.

The CDR3, as DNA: TGTGCCAGCACCGGGACAGGGAATCAGCCCCAGCATTTT. The encoded protein is CASTGTGNQPQHF. V usage is TRBV27 and J usage is TRBJ1-5, with 9 nucleotides matching TRBD1. The CDR3 extends over 13 amino acids. Per the germline V gene, CDR1 is MNHEY and CDR2 is SMNVEV (reference sequence). The J segment lost 4 bases and the V segment lost 7 bases, leaving 2 bases of the junction unmatched.

This sequence joins TRBV6-1 and TRBJ2-4; 9 bases line up with TRBD1. The CDR3 runs 13 residues. Germline V gene lookup returns CDR1 MNHNS and CDR2 SASEGT. Trimming removed 9 bases from V and 5 bases from J; junction bases left unmatched: 5. The CDR3 reads CASLWTGENIQYF. The CDR3 coding sequence is TGTGCCAGTCTCTGGACAGGGGAAAACATTCAGTACTTC.

This clone was observed a few times. Other DNA sequences within the sample encode an identical CDR3. The gene calls are TRBV6-5 and TRBJ2-3; possibly TRBD2 for D (5 bases). V was pared by 5 bases and J by 6 bases, with 6 bases between. Germline assignment: CDR1 MNHEY and CDR2 SVGAGI. The length of the CDR3 is 11 residues. Written as DNA, the CDR3 is TGTGCCAGCAGTCGAGGGGATACGCAGTATTTT. It specifies CASSRGDTQYF.

The chain couples TRBV7-9 to TRBJ2-2; D is perhaps TRBD1 (5 bases). The CDR3 is 15 amino acids. In germline, CDR1 is SEHNR, CDR2 FQNEAQ (reference sequence). Trimming took 5 bases from V and 1 from J, leaving 11 bases between them. The CDR3 DNA reads TGTGCCAGCAGCCCTATTACAGGGAACACCGGGGAGCTGTTTTTT. Protein sequence: CASSPITGNTGELFF.

This chain joins TRBV27 and TRBJ2-7; a possible D gene is TRBD2 (5 bases). The CDR3 is made up of 12 amino acids. Per the germline V gene, CDR1 is MNHEY and CDR2 is SMNVEV (reference sequence). Trimming took off 6 bases at V and 5 bases at J, with 11 bases between the two ends. The CDR3 spells CASRGADHEQYF. In nucleotides, the CDR3 is TGTGCCAGCAGGGGAGCTGACCACGAGCAGTACTTC.

This chain uses TRBV2 with TRBJ1-6; 7 bases are a match to TRBD1. V trimming: 5 bases; J trimming: 7 bases; junction bases outside the gene matches: 5. The CDR3 extends over 14 amino acids. Germline CDR1 is SNHLY and CDR2 is FYNNEI. The chain's CDR3 is CASSYRGSNSPLHF. CDR3 bases: TGTGCCAGCAGTTACAGGGGCTCAAATTCACCCCTCCACTTT. Variable domain in full (rest from reference TRBV2 and TRBJ1-6): EPEVTQTPSHQVTQMGQEVILRCVPISNHLYFYWYRQILGQKVEFLVSFYNNEISEKSEIFDDQFSVERPDGSNFTLKIRSTKLEDSAMYFCASSYRGSNSPLHFGNGTRLTVT.

Only one count was recorded for this clone. CDR3 sequence: CASSPGQRTDEQYF. CDR3 in DNA: TGTGCCAGCAGCCCGGGACAGAGGACTGACGAGCAGTACTTC. The rearrangement joins TRBV11-2 to TRBJ2-7; the match to TRBD1 covers 7 bases. V lost 5 bases to trimming and J lost 5 bases; unmatched junction nucleotides: 9. Germline V gives CDR1 SGHAT, CDR2 FQNNGV. The length of the CDR3 is 14 residues.